This T cell receptor beta chain was found in a study of cytomegalovirus exposure and HLA in healthy donors. Study-wide context: Approximately 85 million unique TCRs from HLA-typed donors made up an early data release. Just over 80% of roughly 430 genotyped donors fell in the Caucasian-associated ancestry cluster.

The V gene end was trimmed by 0 bases and the J gene end by 9 bases; junction bases not matched to a gene: 5. This CDR3 is 14 amino acids long. Germline V lookup: CDR1 SQVTM, CDR2 ANQGSEA. The PCR had 60 Vbeta and 13 Jbeta primers. TCRdb's copy holds only in-frame clones and misses some; the assay was immunoSEQ multiplex PCR. The table includes over 100,000 clones, approximately 78% detected once. Study-wide results and caveats: TRBV6-2, TRBV6-3 and some other V segments were unresolvable in 87-base-pair reads. Despite most TCR sequences being rare, some public TCRs occurred in many donors.

Of note for this clone: Its antigen remains unidentified.

The chain uses TRBV29-1 and TRBJ2-1; 10 nucleotides agree with TRBD2. This clonotype was sampled from a woman aged 40 to 49 in good health and CMV-seronegative. Sequenced sample: PBMCs. The CDR3 nucleotides are TGCAGCGTTGAAGAGGGTCTAGCGGGGGCTGAGCAGTTCTTC. Encoded protein: CSVEEGLAGAEQFF.